This TCR beta chain emerged from a study of blood T cell repertoires in COVID-19. Looking at the study overall: Samples representing acute and convalescent COVID-19 were sourced from the United States, Italy and Spain.

Germline V CDR1 and CDR2: GTSNPN, SVGIG (reference sequence). The CDR3 runs 13 residues. V was clipped by 5 bases and J by 7 bases, with 12 bases between them. Clones were read by immunoSEQ multiplex PCR, and TCRdb kept only the in-frame ones, dropping some. The data contain approximately 350,000 clones, 70% to 90% of them seen just once; the ten biggest clones take up roughly 1.2%. The sequence was obtained from a man aged 35 to 55 with acute or convalescent COVID-19. The rearrangement uses TRBV30 and TRBJ1-6; unclear D gene. The sample taken for sequencing was peripheral blood. The CDR3 bases are TGTGCCTGGGACCCGGGGAGGAATTCACCCCTCCACTTT. Translated: CAWDPGRNSPLHF.